This TCR beta chain originates from a study of PD-1 blockade in classical Hodgkin lymphoma. The data were produced by immunoSEQ multiplex PCR, yet TCRdb's version contains in-frame clones alone and is incomplete. This sample has under 80,000 clones, with 70% to 75% found just once. In every patient, relapse followed autologous stem cell transplantation, while exposure to brentuximab vedotin differed. Study-wide results and limits: Patients starting nivolumab less than 1 year after ASCT had lower diversity and were excluded from later analyses. CD4+ TCR diversity, unlike CD8+, climbed significantly by C4D1.

The length of the CDR3 is 15 residues. The V gene's germline CDR1 is MGHDK and CDR2 SYGVNS. After removal of 4 bases from V and 4 bases from J, the junction contained 2 bases not matched to a gene. Comments on this clone: Its antigen remains unidentified.

The sequence was collected from a human donor with classical Hodgkin lymphoma. This sequence joins TRBV25-1 and TRBJ2-1; 12 positions match TRBD1. The input for sequencing was peripheral blood mononuclear cells (PBMCs), taken before the second cycle of nivolumab. The CDR3 region has the DNA TGTGCCAGCAGTGGGGGACAGGGGGCATACAATGAGCAGTTCTTC. Its translation: CASSGGQGAYNEQFF.